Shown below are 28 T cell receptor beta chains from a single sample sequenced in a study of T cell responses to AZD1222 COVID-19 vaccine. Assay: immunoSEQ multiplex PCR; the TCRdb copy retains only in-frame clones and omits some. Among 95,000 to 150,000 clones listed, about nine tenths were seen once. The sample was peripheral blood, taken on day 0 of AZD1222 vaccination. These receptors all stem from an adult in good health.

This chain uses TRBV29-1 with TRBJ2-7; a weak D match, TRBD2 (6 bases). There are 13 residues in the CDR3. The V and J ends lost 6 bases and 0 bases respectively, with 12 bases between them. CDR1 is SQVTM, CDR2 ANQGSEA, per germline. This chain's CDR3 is CSVLAGSSYEQYF. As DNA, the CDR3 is TGCAGCGTGCTGGCCGGGAGCTCCTACGAGCAGTACTTC.

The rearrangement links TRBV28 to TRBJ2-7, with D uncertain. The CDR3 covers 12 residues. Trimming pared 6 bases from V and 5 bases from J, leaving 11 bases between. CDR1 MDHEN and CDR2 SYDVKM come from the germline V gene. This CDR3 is CASSPIIHEQYF. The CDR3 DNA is TGTGCCAGCAGCCCTATCATCCACGAGCAGTACTTC.

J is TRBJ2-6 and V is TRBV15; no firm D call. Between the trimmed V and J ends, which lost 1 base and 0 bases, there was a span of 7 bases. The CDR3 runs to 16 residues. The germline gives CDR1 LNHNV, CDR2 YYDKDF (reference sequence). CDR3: CATSRGGYSGANVLTF. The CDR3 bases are TGTGCCACCAGCAGAGGGGGTTACTCTGGGGCCAACGTCCTGACTTTC.

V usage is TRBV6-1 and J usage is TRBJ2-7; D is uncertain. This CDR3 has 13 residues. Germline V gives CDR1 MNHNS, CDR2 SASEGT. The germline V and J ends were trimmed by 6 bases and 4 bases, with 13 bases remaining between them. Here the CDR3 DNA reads TGTGCCAGCAGCCAACCCCCCGGGTACGAGCAGTACTTC. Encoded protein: CASSQPPGYEQYF.

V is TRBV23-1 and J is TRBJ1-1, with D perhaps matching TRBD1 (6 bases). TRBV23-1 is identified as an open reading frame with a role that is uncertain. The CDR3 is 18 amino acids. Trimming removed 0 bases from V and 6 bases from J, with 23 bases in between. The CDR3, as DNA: TGCGCCAGCAGTCAATCTACCAGGTTGTGGGGGCCCAAGGCTGAAGCTTTCTTT. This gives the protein CASSQSTRLWGPKAEAFF.

The CDR3 DNA follows: TGTGCCACCAGTGATTCGACGGGGGGGCCTGGCTACACCTTC. Its translation is CATSDSTGGPGYTF. This sequence joins TRBV24-1 and TRBJ1-2; weak D call: TRBD1 (6 bases). Germline V gives CDR1 KGHDR, CDR2 SFDVKD. Trimming removed 2 bases from V and 7 bases from J, with 13 bases in between. The CDR3 runs to 14 residues.

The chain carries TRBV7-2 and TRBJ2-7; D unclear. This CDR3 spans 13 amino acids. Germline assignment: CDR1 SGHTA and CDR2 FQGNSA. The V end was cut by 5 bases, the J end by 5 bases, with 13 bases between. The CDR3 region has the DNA TGTGCCAGCAGCCCCGAGGCTAGTAACGAGCAGTACTTC. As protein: CASSPEASNEQYF. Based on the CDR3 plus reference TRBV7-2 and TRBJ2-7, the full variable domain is GAGVSQSPSNKVTEKGKDVELRCDPISGHTALYWYRQSLGQGLEFLIYFQGNSAPDKSGLPSDRFSAERTGGSVSTLTIQRTQQEDSAVYLCASSPEASNEQYFGPGTRLTVT.

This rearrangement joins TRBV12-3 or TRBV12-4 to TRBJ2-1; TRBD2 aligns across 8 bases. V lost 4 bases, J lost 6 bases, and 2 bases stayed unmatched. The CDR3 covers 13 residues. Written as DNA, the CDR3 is TGTGCCAGCAGTTGGGCGGGAGGCAATGAGCAGTTCTTC. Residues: CASSWAGGNEQFF.

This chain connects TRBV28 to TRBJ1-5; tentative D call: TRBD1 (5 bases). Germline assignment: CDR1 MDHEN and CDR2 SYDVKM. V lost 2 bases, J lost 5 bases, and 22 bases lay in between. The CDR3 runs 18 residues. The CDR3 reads CASSLGGALGPIDQPQHF. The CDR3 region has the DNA TGTGCCAGCAGTTTAGGGGGAGCTTTAGGACCAATTGATCAGCCCCAGCATTTT.

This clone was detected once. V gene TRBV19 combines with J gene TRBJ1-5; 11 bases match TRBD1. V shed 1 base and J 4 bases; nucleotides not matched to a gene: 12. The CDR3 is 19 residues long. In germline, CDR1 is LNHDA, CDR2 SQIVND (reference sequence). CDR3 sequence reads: CASSIVEQDRGRGNQPQHF. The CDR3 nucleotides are TGTGCCAGTAGTATAGTGGAACAGGACAGGGGGCGAGGAAATCAGCCCCAGCATTTT.

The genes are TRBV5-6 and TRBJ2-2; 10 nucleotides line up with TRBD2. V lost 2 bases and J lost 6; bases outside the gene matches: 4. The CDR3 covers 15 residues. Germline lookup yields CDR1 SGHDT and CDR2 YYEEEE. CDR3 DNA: TGTGCCAGCAGCTTAGCGGGAGGGCCATCCGGGGAGCTGTTTTTT. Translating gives CASSLAGGPSGELFF.

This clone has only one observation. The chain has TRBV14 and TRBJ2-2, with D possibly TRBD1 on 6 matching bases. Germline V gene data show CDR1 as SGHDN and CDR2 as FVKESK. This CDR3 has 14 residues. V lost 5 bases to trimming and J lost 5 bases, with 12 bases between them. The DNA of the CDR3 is TGTGCCAGCAGCAGTGACCAGGGGACCGGGGAGCTGTTTTTT. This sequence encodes CASSSDQGTGELFF.

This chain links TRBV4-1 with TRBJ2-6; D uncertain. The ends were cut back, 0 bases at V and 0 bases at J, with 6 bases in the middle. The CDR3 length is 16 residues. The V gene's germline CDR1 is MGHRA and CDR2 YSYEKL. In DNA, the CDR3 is TGCGCCAGCAGCCAAGACTCAAGCTCTGGGGCCAACGTCCTGACTTTC. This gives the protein CASSQDSSSGANVLTF.

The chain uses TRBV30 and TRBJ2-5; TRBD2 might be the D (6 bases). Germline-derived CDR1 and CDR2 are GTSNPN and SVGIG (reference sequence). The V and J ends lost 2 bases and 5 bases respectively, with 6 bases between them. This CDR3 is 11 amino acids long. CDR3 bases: TGTGCCTGGAGTCGGGGGGAGACCCAGTACTTC. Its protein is CAWSRGETQYF.

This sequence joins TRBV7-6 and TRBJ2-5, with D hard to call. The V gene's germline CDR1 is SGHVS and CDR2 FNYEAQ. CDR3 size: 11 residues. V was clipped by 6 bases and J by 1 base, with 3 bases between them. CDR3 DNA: TGTGCCAGCAGTTCCCAAGAGACCCAGTACTTC. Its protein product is CASSSQETQYF. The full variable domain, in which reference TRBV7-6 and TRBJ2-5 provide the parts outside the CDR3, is GAGVSQSPRYKVTKRGQDVALRCDPISGHVSLYWYRQALGQGPEFLTYFNYEAQQDKSGLPNDRFSAERPEGSISTLTIQRTEQRDSAMYRCASSSQETQYFGPGTRLLVL.

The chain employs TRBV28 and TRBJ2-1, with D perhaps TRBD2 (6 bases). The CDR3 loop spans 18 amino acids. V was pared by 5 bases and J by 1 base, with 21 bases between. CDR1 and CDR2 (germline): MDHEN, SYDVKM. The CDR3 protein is CASSPTPGRGRSYNEQFF. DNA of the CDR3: TGTGCCAGCAGTCCGACCCCCGGGAGAGGGAGATCCTACAATGAGCAGTTCTTC.

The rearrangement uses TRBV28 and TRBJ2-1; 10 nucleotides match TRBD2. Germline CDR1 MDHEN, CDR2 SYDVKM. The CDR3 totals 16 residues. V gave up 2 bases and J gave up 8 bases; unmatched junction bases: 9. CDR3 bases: TGTGCCAGCAGTTTAAAGGGGCTAGCGGGAGTTTATGAGCAGTTCTTC. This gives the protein CASSLKGLAGVYEQFF.

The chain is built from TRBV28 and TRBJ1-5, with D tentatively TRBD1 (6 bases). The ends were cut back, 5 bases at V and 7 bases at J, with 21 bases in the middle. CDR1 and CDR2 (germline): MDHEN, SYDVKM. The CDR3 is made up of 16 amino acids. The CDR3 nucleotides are TGTGCCAGCAGTACGTGGGTGGCACAGGGTGGGCAGCCCCAGCATTTT. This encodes CASSTWVAQGGQPQHF.

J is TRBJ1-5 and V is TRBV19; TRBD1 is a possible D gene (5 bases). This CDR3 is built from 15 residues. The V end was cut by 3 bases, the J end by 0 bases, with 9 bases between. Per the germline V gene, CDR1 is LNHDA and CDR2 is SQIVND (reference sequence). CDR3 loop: CASSMKGLSNQPQHF. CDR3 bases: TGTGCCAGTAGTATGAAGGGGCTTAGCAATCAGCCCCAGCATTTT.

The CDR3 nucleotides are TGTGCCAGCAGTCAATCCACGAATGAAGCTTTCTTT. It is translated as CASSQSTNEAFF. This sequence joins TRBV6-5 and TRBJ1-1; D ambiguous. From germline, CDR1 is MNHEY and CDR2 SVGAGI. The CDR3 is made up of 12 amino acids. Trimming took off 5 bases at V and 7 bases at J, with 11 bases between the two ends.

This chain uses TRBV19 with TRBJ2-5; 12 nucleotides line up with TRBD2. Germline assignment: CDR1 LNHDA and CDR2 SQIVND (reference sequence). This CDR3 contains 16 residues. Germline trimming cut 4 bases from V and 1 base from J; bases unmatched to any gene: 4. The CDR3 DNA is TGTGCCAGTAGTACACTAGCGGGAGGACCCCAAGAGACCCAGTACTTC. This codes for CASSTLAGGPQETQYF. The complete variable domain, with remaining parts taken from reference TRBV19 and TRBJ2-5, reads DGGITQSPKYLFRKEGQNVTLSCEQNLNHDAMYWYRQDPGQGLRLIYYSQIVNDFQKGDIAEGYSVSREKKESFPLTVTSAQKNPTAFYLCASSTLAGGPQETQYFGPGTRLLVL.

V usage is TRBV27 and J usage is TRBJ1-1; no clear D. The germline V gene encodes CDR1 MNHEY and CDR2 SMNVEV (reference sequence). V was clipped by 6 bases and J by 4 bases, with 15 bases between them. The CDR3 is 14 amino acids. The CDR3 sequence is CASRDAFLGTEAFF. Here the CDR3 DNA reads TGTGCCAGCAGGGACGCCTTCCTCGGCACTGAAGCTTTCTTT.

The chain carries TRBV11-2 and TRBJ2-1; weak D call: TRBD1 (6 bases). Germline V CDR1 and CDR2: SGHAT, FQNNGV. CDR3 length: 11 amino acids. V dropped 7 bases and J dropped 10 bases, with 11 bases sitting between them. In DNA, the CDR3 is TGTGCCAGCACCCAAGGGGGAGAGCAGTTCTTC. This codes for CASTQGGEQFF.

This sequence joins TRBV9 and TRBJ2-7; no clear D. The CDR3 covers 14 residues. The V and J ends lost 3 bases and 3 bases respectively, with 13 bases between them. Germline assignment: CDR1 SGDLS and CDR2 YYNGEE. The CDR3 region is CASSATGSNYEQYF. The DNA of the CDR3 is TGTGCCAGCAGCGCGACTGGAAGTAACTACGAGCAGTACTTC.

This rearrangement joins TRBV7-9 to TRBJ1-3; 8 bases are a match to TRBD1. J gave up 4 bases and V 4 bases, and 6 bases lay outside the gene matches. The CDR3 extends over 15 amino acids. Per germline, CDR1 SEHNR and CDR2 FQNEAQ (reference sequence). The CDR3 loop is CASSSGGAAGNTIYF. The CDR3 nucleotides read TGTGCCAGCAGCTCAGGGGGCGCGGCAGGAAACACCATATATTTT.

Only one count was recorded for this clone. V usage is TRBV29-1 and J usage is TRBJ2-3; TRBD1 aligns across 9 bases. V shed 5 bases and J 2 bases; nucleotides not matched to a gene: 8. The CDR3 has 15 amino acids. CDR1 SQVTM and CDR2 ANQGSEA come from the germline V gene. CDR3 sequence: CSVQDRGQTTDTQYF. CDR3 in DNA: TGCAGCGTTCAGGACAGGGGACAGACCACAGATACGCAGTATTTT.

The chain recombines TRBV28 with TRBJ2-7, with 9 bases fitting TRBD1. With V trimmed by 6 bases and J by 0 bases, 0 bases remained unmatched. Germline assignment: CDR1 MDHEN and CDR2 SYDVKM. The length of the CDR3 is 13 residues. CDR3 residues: CASRTGGSYEQYF. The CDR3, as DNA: TGTGCCAGCAGGACAGGGGGCTCCTACGAGCAGTACTTC.

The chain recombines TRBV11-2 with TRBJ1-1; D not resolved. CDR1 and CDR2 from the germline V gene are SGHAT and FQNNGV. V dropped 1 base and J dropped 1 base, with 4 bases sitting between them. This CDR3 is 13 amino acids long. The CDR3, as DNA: TGTGCCAGCAGCTTAGCTCAGAACACTGAAGCTTTCTTT. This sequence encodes CASSLAQNTEAFF. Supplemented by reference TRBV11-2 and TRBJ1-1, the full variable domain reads EAGVAQSPRYKIIEKRQSVAFWCNPISGHATLYWYQQILGQGPKLLIQFQNNGVVDDSQLPKDRFSAERLKGVDSTLKIQPAKLEDSAVYLCASSLAQNTEAFFGQGTRLTVV.